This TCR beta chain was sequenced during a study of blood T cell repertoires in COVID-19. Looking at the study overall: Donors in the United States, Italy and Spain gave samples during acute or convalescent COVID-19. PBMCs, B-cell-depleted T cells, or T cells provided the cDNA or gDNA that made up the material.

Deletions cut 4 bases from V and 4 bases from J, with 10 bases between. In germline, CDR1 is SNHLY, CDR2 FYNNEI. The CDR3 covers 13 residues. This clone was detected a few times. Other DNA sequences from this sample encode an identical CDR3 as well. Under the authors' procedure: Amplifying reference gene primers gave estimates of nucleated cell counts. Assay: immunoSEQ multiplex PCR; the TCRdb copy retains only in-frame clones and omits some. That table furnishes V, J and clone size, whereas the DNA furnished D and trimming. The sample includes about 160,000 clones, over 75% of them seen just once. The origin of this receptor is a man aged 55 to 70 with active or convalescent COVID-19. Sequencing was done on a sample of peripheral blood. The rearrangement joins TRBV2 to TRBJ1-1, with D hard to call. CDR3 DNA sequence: TGTGCCAGCAGTGGCGGGCGCTCCACTGAAGCTTTCTTT. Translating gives CASSGGRSTEAFF. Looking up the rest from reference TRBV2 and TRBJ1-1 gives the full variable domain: EPEVTQTPSHQVTQMGQEVILRCVPISNHLYFYWYRQILGQKVEFLVSFYNNEISEKSEIFDDQFSVERPDGSNFTLKIRSTKLEDSAMYFCASSGGRSTEAFFGQGTRLTVV.